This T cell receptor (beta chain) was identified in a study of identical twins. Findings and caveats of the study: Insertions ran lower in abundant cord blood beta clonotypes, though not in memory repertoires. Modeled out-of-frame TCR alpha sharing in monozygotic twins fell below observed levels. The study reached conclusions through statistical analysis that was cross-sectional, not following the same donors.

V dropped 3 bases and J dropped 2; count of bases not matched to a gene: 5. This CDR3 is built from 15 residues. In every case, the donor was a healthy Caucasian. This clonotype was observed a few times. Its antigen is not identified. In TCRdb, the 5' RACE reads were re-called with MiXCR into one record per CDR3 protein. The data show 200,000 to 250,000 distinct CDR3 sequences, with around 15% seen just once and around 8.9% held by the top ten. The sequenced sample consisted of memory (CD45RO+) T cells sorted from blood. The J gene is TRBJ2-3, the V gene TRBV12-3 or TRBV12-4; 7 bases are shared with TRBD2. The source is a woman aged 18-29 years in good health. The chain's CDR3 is CASSFRTRNTDTQYF. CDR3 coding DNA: TGTGCCAGCAGTTTTCGGACTAGGAACACAGATACGCAGTATTTT.